These T cell receptor beta chains were read from a single sample in a study of T cell responses to AZD1222 COVID-19 vaccine. Sequencing used immunoSEQ multiplex PCR; TCRdb keeps in-frame clones, though not all of them. The table lists about 140,000 clones, 89% of them singletons, with around 5% in the top ten. The specimen comprised peripheral blood, sampled on day 0 of AZD1222 vaccination. These receptors were collected from an adult in good health. Both conserved end residues are part of each CDR3. For some rows the clone size is stated as once, few or many, or as a class when expanded; others skip it.

v_gene	abundance	j_gene	CDR3aa
TRBV2	few	TRBJ1-6	CASSQTDRLGSPLHF
TRBV9	.	TRBJ2-3	CASSPEGASGTDTQYF
TRBV4-1	.	TRBJ1-4	CASSQADRDNEKLFF
TRBV3-1/TRBV3-2	.	TRBJ1-3	CASSRRRGLASGNTIYF
TRBV20-1	.	TRBJ2-1	CSAILVDKQFF
TRBV19	.	TRBJ2-5	CASSMRGPRETQYF
TRBV6-4	.	TRBJ2-1	CASSDSTSGGNNEQFF
TRBV16	.	TRBJ2-2	CASSQSADTGELFF
TRBV28	.	TRBJ1-3	CASSLGRVGNTIYF
TRBV18	.	TRBJ1-2	CASSPPGRTYGYTF
TRBV7-2	.	TRBJ2-7	CASSLVLAGRYEQYF
TRBV11-2	.	TRBJ2-3	CASTLSRGGDTQYF
TRBV27	once	TRBJ1-2	CASSFGPSHVYGYTF
TRBV4-2	.	TRBJ1-6	CASSRGQGGDSPLHF